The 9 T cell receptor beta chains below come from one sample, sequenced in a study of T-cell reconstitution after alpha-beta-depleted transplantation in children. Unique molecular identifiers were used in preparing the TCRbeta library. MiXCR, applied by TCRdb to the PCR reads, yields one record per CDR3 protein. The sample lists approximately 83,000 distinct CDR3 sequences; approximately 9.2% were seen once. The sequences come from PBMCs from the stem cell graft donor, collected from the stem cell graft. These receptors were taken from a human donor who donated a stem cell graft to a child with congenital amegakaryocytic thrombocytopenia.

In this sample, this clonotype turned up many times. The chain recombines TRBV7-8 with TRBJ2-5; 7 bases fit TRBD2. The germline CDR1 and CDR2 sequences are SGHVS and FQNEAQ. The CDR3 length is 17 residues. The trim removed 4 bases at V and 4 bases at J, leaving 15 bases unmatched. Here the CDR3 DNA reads TGTGCCAGCAGCTCCCGCGGGGGAGGTTCGGTAGGAGAGACCCAGTACTTC. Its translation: CASSSRGGGSVGETQYF.

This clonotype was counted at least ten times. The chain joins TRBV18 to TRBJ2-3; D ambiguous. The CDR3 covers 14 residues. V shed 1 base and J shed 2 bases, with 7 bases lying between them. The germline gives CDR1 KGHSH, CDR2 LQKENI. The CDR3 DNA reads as TGTGCCAGCTCACCACTTTCGGACACAGATACGCAGTATTTT. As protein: CASSPLSDTDTQYF.

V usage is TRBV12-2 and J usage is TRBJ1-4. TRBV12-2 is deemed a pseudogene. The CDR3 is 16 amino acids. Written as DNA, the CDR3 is TGTGCAAGTCGCTCTAAACTGGAGGATGCTAATGAAAAACTGTTTTTT. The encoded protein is CASRSKLEDANEKLFF.

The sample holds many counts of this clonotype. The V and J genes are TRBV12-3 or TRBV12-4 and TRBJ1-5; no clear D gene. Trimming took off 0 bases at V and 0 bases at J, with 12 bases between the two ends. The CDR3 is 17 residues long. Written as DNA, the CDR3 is TGTGCCAGCAGTTTAGCCCAAGGGCGGTATAGCAATCAGCCCCAGCATTTT. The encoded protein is CASSLAQGRYSNQPQHF.

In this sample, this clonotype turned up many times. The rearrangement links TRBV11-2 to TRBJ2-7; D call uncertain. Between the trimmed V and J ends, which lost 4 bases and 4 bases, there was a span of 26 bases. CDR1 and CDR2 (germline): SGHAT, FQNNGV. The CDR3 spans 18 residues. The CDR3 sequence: CASSSSRLSSSGSYEQYF. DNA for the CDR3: TGTGCCAGCAGCTCCAGCCGCTTGAGCTCGAGTGGAAGTTACGAGCAGTACTTC. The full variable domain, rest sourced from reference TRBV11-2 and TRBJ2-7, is EAGVAQSPRYKIIEKRQSVAFWCNPISGHATLYWYQQILGQGPKLLIQFQNNGVVDDSQLPKDRFSAERLKGVDSTLKIQPAKLEDSAVYLCASSSSRLSSSGSYEQYFGPGTRLTVT.

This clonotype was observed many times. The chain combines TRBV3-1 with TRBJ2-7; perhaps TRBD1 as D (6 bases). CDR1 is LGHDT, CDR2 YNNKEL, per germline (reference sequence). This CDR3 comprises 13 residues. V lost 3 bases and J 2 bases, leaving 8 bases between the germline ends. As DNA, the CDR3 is TGTGCCAGCAGCCACAGGACAGCCTACGAGCAGTACTTC. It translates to CASSHRTAYEQYF.

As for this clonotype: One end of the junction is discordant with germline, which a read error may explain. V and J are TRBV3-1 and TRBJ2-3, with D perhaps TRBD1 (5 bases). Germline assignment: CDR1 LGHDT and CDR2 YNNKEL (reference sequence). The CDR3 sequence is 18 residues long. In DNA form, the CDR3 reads TGTGCCAGCACCCAAGATTATCCCGGACAAGTCCTCACAGATACGCAGTATTTT. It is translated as CASTQDYPGQVLTDTQYF.

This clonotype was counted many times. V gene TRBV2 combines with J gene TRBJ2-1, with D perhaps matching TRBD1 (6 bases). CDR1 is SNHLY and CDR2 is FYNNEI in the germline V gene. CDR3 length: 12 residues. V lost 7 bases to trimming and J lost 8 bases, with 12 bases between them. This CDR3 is CASKGRGYEQFF. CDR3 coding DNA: TGTGCCAGCAAGGGCAGGGGATATGAGCAGTTCTTC.

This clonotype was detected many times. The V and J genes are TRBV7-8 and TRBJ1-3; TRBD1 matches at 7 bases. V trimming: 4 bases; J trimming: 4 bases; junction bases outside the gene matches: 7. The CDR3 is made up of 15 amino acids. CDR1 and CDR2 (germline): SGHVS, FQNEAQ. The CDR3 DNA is TGTGCCAGCAGCTCGTACAGGGGATCGGGAAACACCATATATTTT. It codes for CASSSYRGSGNTIYF.